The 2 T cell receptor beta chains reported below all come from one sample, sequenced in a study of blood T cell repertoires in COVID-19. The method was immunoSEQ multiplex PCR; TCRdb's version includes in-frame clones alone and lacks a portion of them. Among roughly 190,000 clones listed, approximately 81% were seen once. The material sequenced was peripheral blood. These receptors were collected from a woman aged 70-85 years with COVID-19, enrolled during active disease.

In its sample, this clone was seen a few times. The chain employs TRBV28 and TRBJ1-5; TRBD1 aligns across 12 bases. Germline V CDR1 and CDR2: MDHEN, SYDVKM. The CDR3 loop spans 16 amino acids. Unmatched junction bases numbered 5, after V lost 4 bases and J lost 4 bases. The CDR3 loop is CASSSGTGGGNQPQHF. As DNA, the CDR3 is TGTGCCAGCAGTTCCGGGACAGGGGGCGGGAATCAGCCCCAGCATTTT.

Here the CDR3 DNA reads TGTGCCAGCAGCCCGTATACAGGAGATTCCTACGAGCAGTACTTC. Translated: CASSPYTGDSYEQYF. J is TRBJ2-7 and V is TRBV7-8; tentative D call: TRBD1 (5 bases). V was clipped by 5 bases and J by 1 base, with 15 bases between them. CDR3 length: 15 amino acids. Germline V gene sequence: CDR1 SGHVS, CDR2 FQNEAQ.